Listed here are 23 T cell receptor beta chains from one sample, sequenced in a study of shared clonotypes between healthy human individuals. Generated by immunoSEQ multiplex PCR, the TCRdb table keeps only in-frame clones and is missing some. Of 2 million to 2.5 million clones in the sample, more than 80% are singletons; the top ten hold 0.39%. The sample consisted of naive CD4+ T cells from PBMCs. Regarding subset: CD45RA+ positively selected. The receptors were sampled from a man aged 18 to 29 in good health. Some clones in this sample may be carry-over from other donors' samples.

V usage is TRBV28 and J usage is TRBJ1-5; tentative D call: TRBD1 (5 bases). Trimming shortened V by 3 bases and J by 0 bases, and 15 bases separated the two germline ends. CDR1 is MDHEN, CDR2 SYDVKM, per germline. The CDR3 has 17 residues. The CDR3 reads CASSFRGVGYSNQPQHF. CDR3 DNA: TGTGCCAGCAGTTTTCGGGGGGTTGGCTATAGCAATCAGCCCCAGCATTTT.

This clone was seen a few times. This sequence joins TRBV30 and TRBJ1-1, with D maybe TRBD1 (5 bases). V lost 7 bases, J lost 0 bases, and 18 bases lay in between. This CDR3 spans 15 amino acids. Germline CDR1 GTSNPN, CDR2 SVGIG (reference sequence). This chain's CDR3 is CASTGGLTMNTEAFF. For the CDR3, the DNA is TGTGCCTCAACGGGGGGGTTGACAATGAACACTGAAGCTTTCTTT. The full variable domain, in which reference TRBV30 and TRBJ1-1 provide the parts outside the CDR3, is SQTIHQWPATLVQPVGSPLSLECTVEGTSNPNLYWYRQAAGRGLQLLFYSVGIGQISSEVPQNLSASRPQDRQFILSSKKLLLSDSGFYLCASTGGLTMNTEAFFGQGTRLTVV.

The V gene is TRBV6-5, the J gene TRBJ2-7; D gene unclear. V was cut by 4 bases and J by 2 bases, with 9 bases left in between. CDR1 and CDR2 from the germline V gene are MNHEY and SVGAGI. There are 13 residues in the CDR3. CDR3 in amino acids: CASSSRTAYEQYF. DNA of the CDR3: TGTGCCAGCAGTTCGAGGACGGCCTACGAGCAGTACTTC.

J is TRBJ2-2 and V is TRBV5-1, with 9 bases that match TRBD1. Trimming cost V 4 bases and J 3 bases; bases outside gene matches: 7. In germline, CDR1 is SGHRS, CDR2 YFSETQ. CDR3 size: 16 residues. The DNA of the CDR3 is TGCGCCAGCAGCCCTAAATGGACAGGGGACACCGGGGAGCTGTTTTTT. Translating gives CASSPKWTGDTGELFF.

The chain has TRBV5-1 and TRBJ2-1; D gene ambiguous. Trimming left V 6 bases short and J 0 bases short, with 13 bases between. Looked up from germline, CDR1 is SGHRS and CDR2 is YFSETQ. The CDR3 spans 15 residues. The CDR3 region is CASIPDTSSYNEQFF. CDR3 DNA sequence: TGCGCCAGCATCCCCGACACCTCCTCCTACAATGAGCAGTTCTTC.

The chain couples TRBV30 to TRBJ2-1; TRBD1 matches at 10 bases. Unmatched junction bases numbered 13, after V lost 2 bases and J lost 6 bases. CDR3 size: 17 residues. Germline CDR1 and CDR2: GTSNPN and SVGIG (reference sequence). Here the CDR3 reads CAWSNSWDRGIFNEQFF. In DNA, the CDR3 is TGTGCCTGGAGTAATTCCTGGGACAGGGGCATATTCAATGAGCAGTTCTTC.

To note about this clone: In the same sample, other DNA sequences code for this CDR3. The V and J genes are TRBV18 and TRBJ2-5; TRBD2 aligns across 7 bases. Germline CDR1 reads KGHSH; CDR2 reads LQKENI. The CDR3 consists of 14 residues. V trimming: 3 bases; J trimming: 5 bases; junction bases outside the gene matches: 6. The CDR3 DNA sequence: TGTGCCAGCTCACCGGCGGGAGTGCGGGAGACCCAGTACTTC. Translated, it gives CASSPAGVRETQYF.

The chain is built from TRBV6-1 and TRBJ2-5; 11 bases line up with TRBD2. V shed 3 bases and J 1 base; nucleotides not matched to a gene: 10. CDR3 length: 18 residues. Germline V gene data show CDR1 as MNHNS and CDR2 as SASEGT. CDR3 region: CASSDRLTSGGSQETQYF. The DNA for the CDR3 is TGTGCCAGCAGTGACCGACTTACTAGCGGGGGTTCCCAAGAGACCCAGTACTTC.

This chain links TRBV7-9 with TRBJ2-5; no firm D call. The CDR3 is made up of 16 amino acids. Germline V CDR1 and CDR2: SEHNR, FQNEAQ (reference sequence). Trimming took off 5 bases at V and 7 bases at J, with 23 bases between the two ends. CDR3 bases: TGTGCCAGCAGCCTATTAAGACCCGCTGATTTGGTGACCCAGTACTTC. Translation gives CASSLLRPADLVTQYF.

V gene TRBV4-1 combines with J gene TRBJ2-3, with TRBD2 matching 11 bases. The length of the CDR3 is 15 residues. V lost 2 bases and J lost 5; bases outside the gene matches: 3. Germline V gives CDR1 MGHRA, CDR2 YSYEKL. The CDR3: CASSQTGLAGDTQYF. The CDR3, as DNA: TGCGCCAGCAGCCAAACCGGACTAGCGGGAGATACGCAGTATTTT.

V usage is TRBV11-2 and J usage is TRBJ2-4, with a possible D match to TRBD2 (6 bases). Per the germline V gene, CDR1 is SGHAT and CDR2 is FQNNGV. This CDR3 comprises 17 residues. V was clipped by 1 base and J by 1 base, with 14 bases between them. The CDR3: CASSLGKLAEAKNIQYF. CDR3 sequence (DNA): TGTGCCAGCAGCTTAGGTAAACTAGCAGAGGCCAAAAACATTCAGTACTTC.

The chain is built from TRBV19 and TRBJ1-2; D call uncertain. This CDR3 has 13 residues. Per germline, CDR1 LNHDA and CDR2 SQIVND (reference sequence). Trimming pared 11 bases from V and 1 base from J, leaving 14 bases between. The chain's CDR3 is CASTYKLNYGYTF. In DNA, the CDR3 is TGTGCCTCCACATACAAACTTAACTATGGCTACACCTTC.

Regarding this clone: Other DNA variants within this sample encode the same CDR3. The chain couples TRBV4-1 to TRBJ2-5; tentative D call: TRBD2 (5 bases). V lost 2 bases, J lost 5 bases, and 12 bases lay in between. CDR3 size: 14 residues. Per germline, CDR1 MGHRA and CDR2 YSYEKL. In DNA, the CDR3 is TGCGCCAGCAGCCAAACCGGGGTACGGGAGACCCAGTACTTC. Protein sequence: CASSQTGVRETQYF.

The chain is built from TRBV10-3 and TRBJ1-2; 7 bases map to TRBD1. Germline CDR1 ENHRY, CDR2 SYGVKD. CDR3 length: 15 amino acids. With V trimmed by 2 bases and J by 4 bases, 7 bases remained unmatched. The CDR3 spells CAISEGRDSLYGYTF. CDR3 in DNA: TGTGCCATCAGTGAGGGCCGGGACAGTCTCTATGGCTACACCTTC.

The V and J genes are TRBV5-1 and TRBJ2-7; the D gene is possibly TRBD2 (5 bases). The germline gives CDR1 SGHRS, CDR2 YFSETQ. The CDR3 runs to 17 residues. V gave up 0 bases and J gave up 0 bases, with 16 bases separating them. This CDR3 is CASSLGRRDGISYEQYF. For the CDR3, the DNA is TGCGCCAGCAGCTTGGGCCGACGTGACGGGATCTCCTACGAGCAGTACTTC.

This chain joins TRBV5-5 and TRBJ1-3, with D unclear. Per germline, CDR1 SGHKS and CDR2 YYEKEE (reference sequence). The ends were cut back, 2 bases at V and 0 bases at J, with 12 bases in the middle. The CDR3 spans 16 residues. This CDR3 is CASSFQDGSSGNTIYF. In DNA form, the CDR3 reads TGTGCCAGCAGCTTTCAGGACGGGAGCTCTGGAAACACCATATATTTT.

As concerns this clone: The sample has other DNA sequences that encode this CDR3 too. The chain joins TRBV20-1 to TRBJ2-7, with D possibly being TRBD1 (6 bases). Between the trimmed V and J ends, which lost 6 bases and 4 bases, there was a span of 10 bases. The germline V gene has CDR1 DFQATT and CDR2 SNEGSKA (reference sequence). This CDR3 contains 11 residues. The CDR3 sequence: CSALRGYEQYF. The DNA of the CDR3 is TGCAGTGCCCTCAGGGGTTACGAGCAGTACTTC.

The V gene is TRBV9, the J gene TRBJ2-1; D is perhaps TRBD1 (5 bases). Germline V gives CDR1 SGDLS, CDR2 YYNGEE. Trimming left V 0 bases short and J 12 bases short, with 13 bases between. CDR3 length equals 13 residues. The CDR3 DNA sequence: TGTGCCAGCAGCGTAGGTCCAGGGTCGGTGCAGTTCTTC. This gives the protein CASSVGPGSVQFF.

The V and J genes are TRBV6-5 and TRBJ2-5; D is possibly TRBD2 (5 bases). Germline lookup yields CDR1 MNHEY and CDR2 SVGAGI. V was pared by 3 bases and J by 1 base, with 12 bases between. The CDR3 runs to 15 residues. CDR3 sequence: CASSYRTSIQETQYF. DNA of the CDR3: TGTGCCAGCAGTTATCGGACTTCGATCCAAGAGACCCAGTACTTC.

This sequence joins TRBV19 and TRBJ1-1, with D hard to call. Trimming pared 0 bases from V and 1 base from J, leaving 12 bases between. The V gene's germline CDR1 is LNHDA and CDR2 SQIVND (reference sequence). The CDR3 covers 16 residues. CDR3 sequence (DNA): TGTGCCAGTAGTATAGATCGGGTCAGTACGAACACTGAAGCTTTCTTT. As protein: CASSIDRVSTNTEAFF.

V is TRBV5-1 and J is TRBJ2-1; 10 nucleotides agree with TRBD2. Germline V gives CDR1 SGHRS, CDR2 YFSETQ. CDR3 length: 16 amino acids. V trimming: 4 bases; J trimming: 9 bases; junction bases outside the gene matches: 13. CDR3 sequence (DNA): TGCGCCAGCAGCAAAAGAGCGGGAGGGCCCGAGGGTGAGCAGTTCTTC. This translates into CASSKRAGGPEGEQFF.

The chain uses TRBV28 and TRBJ2-6; 11 bases fit TRBD1. The germline V gene has CDR1 MDHEN and CDR2 SYDVKM. J gave up 2 bases and V 6 bases, and 6 bases lay outside the gene matches. CDR3 size: 17 residues. CDR3 bases: TGTGCCAGCAGCTTAGGGACAGGGGGAGCTGGGGCCAACGTCCTGACTTTC. This encodes CASSLGTGGAGANVLTF.

The chain employs TRBV7-8 and TRBJ2-7; no firm D call. Germline assignment: CDR1 SGHVS and CDR2 FQNEAQ. The CDR3 sequence is 15 residues long. Trimming removed 5 bases at V and 3 bases at J, with 17 bases between. The CDR3 DNA sequence: TGTGCCAGCAGCACGCCAGTAGCATCTTTCTACGAGCAGTACTTC. It is translated as CASSTPVASFYEQYF.